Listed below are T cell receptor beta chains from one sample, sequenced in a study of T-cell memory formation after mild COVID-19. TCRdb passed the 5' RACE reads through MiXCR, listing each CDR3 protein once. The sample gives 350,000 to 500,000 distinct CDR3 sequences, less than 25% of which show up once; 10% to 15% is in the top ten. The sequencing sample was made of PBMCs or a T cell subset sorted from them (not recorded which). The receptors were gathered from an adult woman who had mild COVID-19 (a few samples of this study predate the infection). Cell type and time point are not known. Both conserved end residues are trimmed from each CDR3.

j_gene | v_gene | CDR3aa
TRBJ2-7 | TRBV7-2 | ASSLFGNSSPYEQY
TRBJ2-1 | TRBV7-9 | ASSLSGRAYNEQF
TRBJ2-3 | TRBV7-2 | ASSLAVAGGYTDTQY
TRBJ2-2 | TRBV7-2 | ASSQRSGDTGELF
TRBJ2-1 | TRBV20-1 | SARAVERAGVYNEQF
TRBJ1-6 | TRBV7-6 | ASSSRQETPLH
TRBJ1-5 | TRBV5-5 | ASSARGGISNQPQH
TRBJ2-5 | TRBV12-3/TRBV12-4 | ASSHRQGRGETQY
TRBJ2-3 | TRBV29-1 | SVTILAEPQDTQY
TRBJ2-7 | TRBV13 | ASSLVGTGGRGEQY
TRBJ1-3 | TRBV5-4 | ASSLWQASSGNTIY
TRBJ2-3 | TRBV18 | ASATRTDTQY
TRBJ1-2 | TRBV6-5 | ASSYSAQGGSVNYGYT
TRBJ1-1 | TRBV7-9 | ASSPQGSMNTEAF
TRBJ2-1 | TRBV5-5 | ASSPTRRDEGEQF
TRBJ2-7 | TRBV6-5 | ASSYSVRDRGAYEQY
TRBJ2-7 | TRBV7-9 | ASNLAGVSYEQY
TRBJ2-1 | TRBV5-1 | ASRRTSGILDEQF
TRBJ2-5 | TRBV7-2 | ASSLGVWRGGLSQETQY
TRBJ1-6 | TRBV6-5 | ASSSEPRPESPLH
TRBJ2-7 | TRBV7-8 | ASSQSRFYEQY
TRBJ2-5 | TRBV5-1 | ASSFRELGTQETQY
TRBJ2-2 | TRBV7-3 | ASNIGGENTGELF
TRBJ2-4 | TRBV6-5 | ASSYSPEQAIAKNIQY
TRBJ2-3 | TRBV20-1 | SAFPITSGREVTDTQY
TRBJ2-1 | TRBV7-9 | ASSAPTSSGRRNEQF
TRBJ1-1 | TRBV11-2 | ASSFTRGMNTEAF
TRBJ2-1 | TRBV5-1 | ASSLNGGGYNEQF
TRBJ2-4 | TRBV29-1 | SVSQGGGNIQY
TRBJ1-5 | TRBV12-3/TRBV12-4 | ASSPYGEQPQH
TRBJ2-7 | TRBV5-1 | ASSDWQSYEQY
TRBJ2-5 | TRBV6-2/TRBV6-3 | ASTTMGETQY
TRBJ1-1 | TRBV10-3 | ASQGVLNTEAF
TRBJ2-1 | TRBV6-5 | ASSPGQGFGNEQF
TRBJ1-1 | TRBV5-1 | ASGTVNTEAF
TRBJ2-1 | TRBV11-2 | ASSLLPAVAATNNEQF
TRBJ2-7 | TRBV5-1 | ASSFRDEYEQY
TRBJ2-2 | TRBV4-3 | ASSQDPAGSGGELF